This is a list of T cell receptor beta chains from one sample in a study of T cells in Graves' hyperthyroidism and ophthalmopathy. TCRdb reprocessed the multiplex PCR reads with MiXCR, giving one entry per CDR3 protein. The table records 500,000 to 650,000 distinct CDR3 sequences, roughly 18% of them present only once. Material for sequencing was blood. These receptors were obtained from a woman aged 18-30 years with Graves' ophthalmopathy. Both conserved end residues are part of each CDR3. D genes are given only for firm matches. Clone size is shown for a subset of rows, as once, few, many or a class of expanded clone.

J,D,V,size,DNA,CDR3
TRBJ2-3,TRBD2,TRBV11-3,many,TGTGCCAGCAGCATCCGGACTAGCGGGGCGGATACGCAGTATTTT,CASSIRTSGADTQYF
TRBJ2-7,NA,TRBV20-1,many,TGCAGTGCTAGAGGGCTTCAAACCTACGAGCAGTACTTC,CSARGLQTYEQYF
TRBJ1-1,NA,TRBV2,many,TGTGCCAGCAGTGAAGCGCTACAGAACACTGAAGCTTTCTTT,CASSEALQNTEAFF
TRBJ2-1,TRBD2,TRBV4-2,many,TGTGCCAGCAGCCAAGAGGGACTAGGCGGTTTCGCCTACAATGAGCAGTTCTTC,CASSQEGLGGFAYNEQFF
TRBJ2-2,TRBD1,TRBV28,NA,TGTGCCAGCAGATTCCGACAGGGGAACACCGGGGAGCTGTTTTTT,CASRFRQGNTGELFF
TRBJ1-4,NA,TRBV9,few,TGTGCCAGCAGCGCCGAGGGACGGTCTAATGAAAAACTGTTTTTT,CASSAEGRSNEKLFF
TRBJ1-2,NA,TRBV20-1,many,TGCAGTGCTAGAGGGGCCTCACAGCGCGGCTACACCTTC,CSARGASQRGYTF
TRBJ2-2,TRBD1,TRBV7-9,NA,TGTGCCAGCAGCCCCATAGGACAGGGGGCCTTTGGGCTGTTTTTT,CASSPIGQGAFGLFF
TRBJ2-1,TRBD2,TRBV11-2,NA,TGTGCCAGCAGCTCGACTAGCGGAGAGTCCAATGAGCAGTTCTTC,CASSSTSGESNEQFF
TRBJ1-2,TRBD1,TRBV13,few,TGTGCCAGCAGCTTTCGGACAGGGGACTTCTATGGCTACACCTTC,CASSFRTGDFYGYTF
TRBJ2-1,TRBD2,TRBV4-3,many,TGCGCCAGCAGCCAAACTAGCGGACACAATGAGCAGTTCTTC,CASSQTSGHNEQFF
TRBJ2-4,NA,TRBV30,many,TGTGCCTGGAGTGTACAGAACATTCAGTACTTC,CAWSVQNIQYF
TRBJ2-7,NA,TRBV5-1,many,TGCGCCAGCAGCTTTAGAGGGAGAGGGTACGAGCAGTACTTC,CASSFRGRGYEQYF
TRBJ1-1,NA,TRBV18,many,TGTGCCAGTCACCTGGGTAGCACTGAAGCTTTCTTT,CASHLGSTEAFF
TRBJ2-5,NA,TRBV19,NA,TGTGCCAATAGAGACTCGGGACGGGTCCAAGAGACCCAGTACTTC,CANRDSGRVQETQYF
TRBJ2-1,TRBD2,TRBV7-2,many,TGTGCCAGCAGCATTACTAGCGGGGGGCTTTGGTATGAGCAGTTCTTC,CASSITSGGLWYEQFF
TRBJ2-7,TRBD1,TRBV6-5,few,TGTGCCAGCAGTTACCATCTGACAGGGAAAGGCTACGAGCAGTACTTC,CASSYHLTGKGYEQYF
TRBJ2-7,TRBD1,TRBV13,many,TGTGCCAGCAGCTCGGACAGGAGGTCAGAGCAGTACTTC,CASSSDRRSEQYF
TRBJ2-3,TRBD1,TRBV5-1,many,TGCGCCAGCAGCCATCCGGGACAGGGAGCAGATACGCAGTATTTT,CASSHPGQGADTQYF
TRBJ2-5,NA,TRBV12-3/TRBV12-4,NA,TGTGCCAGCAGTCCGATAAGTCGTGGGAGAGAGACCCAGTACTTC,CASSPISRGRETQYF
TRBJ2-5,NA,TRBV10-3,once,TGTGCCATCAGCGATGGGGCCCAAGAGACCCAGTACTTC,CAISDGAQETQYF
TRBJ2-7,TRBD1,TRBV4-1,few,TGCGCCAGCAGCCAACCCGGGACAGGGGCCTACGAGCAGTACTTC,CASSQPGTGAYEQYF
TRBJ1-5,NA,TRBV15,NA,TGTGCCACCAGCAGAGATGGGGGGCATAGCAATCAGCCCCAGCATTTT,CATSRDGGHSNQPQHF
TRBJ1-2,TRBD1,TRBV28,few,TGTGCCAGCAAGTCCGGGACAGTCGCGTTCTATGGCTACACCTTC,CASKSGTVAFYGYTF
TRBJ1-3,TRBD1,TRBV9,few,TGTGCCAGCAGCGTTACAGGGGCCAACTCTGGAAACACCATATATTTT,CASSVTGANSGNTIYF
TRBJ2-7,NA,TRBV6-1,NA,TGTGCCAGCCGGAGGGGAACCTACGAGCAGTACTTC,CASRRGTYEQYF
TRBJ2-1,NA,TRBV10-3,NA,TGTGCCATCAGTGAGACACAGGGCAATGAGCAGTTCTTC,CAISETQGNEQFF
TRBJ1-1,NA,TRBV29-1,few,TGCAGCGTTGCATCGGGGGCGAAAGCTTTCTTT,CSVASGAKAFF
TRBJ2-2,NA,TRBV11-2,many,TGTGCCAGCAGCTCCAGGGGCCCGGGCAGGACCCTAAGCACCGGGGAGCTGTTTTTT,CASSSRGPGRTLSTGELFF